These 27 T cell receptor beta chains were all obtained from the same sample, sequenced in a study of blood T cell repertoires in COVID-19. Clones were sequenced by immunoSEQ multiplex PCR, and TCRdb holds only the in-frame ones, with some missing. The sample consists of about 82,000 clones, about 80% of them appearing once. Material: peripheral blood. The receptors originated from a woman aged 40 to 55 with active or convalescent COVID-19.

This clone was seen many times. This CDR3 is also generated by other DNA sequences in the sample. The chain joins TRBV10-1 to TRBJ2-3; D is uncertain. The CDR3 consists of 12 residues. Germline V gene lookup returns CDR1 WNHNN and CDR2 SYGVQD (reference sequence). With 6 bases removed from V and 0 bases from J, the gap between germline ends came to 4 bases. CDR3 in amino acids: CASSYSTDTQYF. The CDR3 bases are TGCGCCAGCAGCTATAGCACAGATACGCAGTATTTT.

The rearrangement joins TRBV3-1 (or the pseudogene TRBV3-2) to TRBJ2-2; unclear D gene. The CDR3 covers 13 residues. Trimming removed 4 bases from V and 2 bases from J, with 5 bases in between. CDR1 is LGHDT, CDR2 YNNKEL, per germline (reference sequence). DNA for the CDR3: TGTGCCAGCAGCCCGCTAAACACCGGGGAGCTGTTTTTT. This sequence encodes CASSPLNTGELFF.

The J gene is TRBJ2-7, the V gene TRBV6-5, with D hard to call. From germline, CDR1 is MNHEY and CDR2 SVGAGI. The germline V and J ends were trimmed by 0 bases and 5 bases, with 8 bases remaining between them. The CDR3 has 13 residues. The chain's CDR3 is CASSYSLSDEQYF. Written as DNA, the CDR3 is TGTGCCAGCAGTTACTCTCTTAGTGACGAGCAGTACTTC.

The chain joins TRBV11-3 to TRBJ2-3; tentatively, D is TRBD1 (6 bases). The germline V and J ends were trimmed by 3 bases and 2 bases, with 15 bases remaining between them. The CDR3 loop spans 16 amino acids. CDR1 and CDR2 from the germline V gene are SGHNT and YENEEA. The CDR3 loop is CASSFFGQGLTDTQYF. The CDR3 DNA is TGTGCCAGCAGCTTCTTCGGGCAGGGGCTCACAGATACGCAGTATTTT.

The gene calls are TRBV6-2 or TRBV6-3 and TRBJ1-6; D not resolved. With 2 bases removed from V and 7 bases from J, the gap between germline ends came to 15 bases. CDR1 is MNHEY, CDR2 SVGEGT, per germline. The CDR3 runs 16 residues. The CDR3 sequence: CASSYRRGVGNSPLHF. The CDR3 region has the DNA TGTGCCAGCAGTTACCGCCGCGGGGTCGGGAATTCACCCCTCCACTTT.

The chain is built from TRBV2 and TRBJ2-5; TRBD1 matches 7 bases. Germline CDR1 and CDR2: SNHLY and FYNNEI. The CDR3 is 12 amino acids. Trimming at V came to 8 bases and at J to 2 bases, leaving 2 bases not matched to a gene. CDR3 residues: CASDRVQETQYF. The DNA for the CDR3 is TGTGCCAGCGACAGGGTGCAAGAGACCCAGTACTTC.

The genes are TRBV29-1 and TRBJ1-1; 7 positions agree with TRBD1. J was trimmed by 4 bases and V by 1 base; bases with no gene match: 6. The CDR3 totals 14 residues. Germline CDR1 reads SQVTM; CDR2 reads ANQGSEA. CDR3 region: CSVEVVQGSTEAFF. The DNA of the CDR3 is TGCAGCGTTGAAGTCGTACAGGGGAGCACTGAAGCTTTCTTT.

In this sample, this clone turned up a few times. V is TRBV11-3 and J is TRBJ1-6, with D possibly matching TRBD1 (5 bases). CDR1 is SGHNT, CDR2 YENEEA, per germline. Trimming left V 5 bases short and J 7 bases short, with 9 bases between. The CDR3 has 13 amino acids. As DNA, the CDR3 is TGTGCCAGCAGCCACGGGGGAAATTCACCCCTCCACTTT. This translates into CASSHGGNSPLHF.

The chain couples TRBV7-9 to TRBJ1-4; 8 bases fit TRBD1. The CDR3 contains 16 residues. Per the germline V gene, CDR1 is SEHNR and CDR2 is FQNEAQ (reference sequence). After removal of 4 bases from V and 3 bases from J, the junction contained 7 bases not matched to a gene. CDR3 loop: CASSSQQGAANEKLFF. The CDR3 DNA reads TGTGCCAGCAGCTCGCAGCAGGGGGCGGCTAATGAAAAACTGTTTTTT.

The CDR3 loop reads CASSFRRSGGQGDVSYNSPLHF. Written as DNA, the CDR3 is TGTGCCAGCAGTTTCAGGAGGAGCGGTGGACAGGGGGATGTCTCCTATAATTCACCCCTCCACTTT. The rearrangement joins TRBV27 to TRBJ1-6; 10 bases are shared with TRBD1. This CDR3 has 22 residues. The V and J ends lost 3 bases and 0 bases, in that order; junction bases with no gene match: 17. Looked up from germline, CDR1 is MNHEY and CDR2 is SMNVEV (reference sequence).

This clone was seen a handful of times. The chain recombines TRBV24-1 with TRBJ1-5, with 7 nucleotides matching TRBD1. Losses at the gene ends were 4 bases for V and 2 bases for J; bases not matched to a gene: 4. CDR3 length: 15 residues. From germline, CDR1 is KGHDR and CDR2 SFDVKD. CDR3 DNA: TGTGCCACCAGTGACACGACAGGGCGCAATCAGCCCCAGCATTTT. Residues: CATSDTTGRNQPQHF.

This clone was detected only a few times. This sequence joins TRBV27 and TRBJ2-5, with 12 nucleotides matching TRBD2. This CDR3 has 16 amino acids. With 6 bases clipped from V and 2 bases from J, the junction kept 7 bases outside the gene matches. Germline V gives CDR1 MNHEY, CDR2 SMNVEV (reference sequence). The CDR3 here is CASSRLAGVLQETQYF. The CDR3 nucleotides read TGTGCCAGCAGCCGACTAGCGGGAGTTCTACAAGAGACCCAGTACTTC.

V usage is TRBV19 and J usage is TRBJ1-2; TRBD1 might be the D (6 bases). V gave up 2 bases and J gave up 5 bases, with 9 bases separating them. The CDR3 runs to 13 residues. From germline, CDR1 is LNHDA and CDR2 SQIVND (reference sequence). CDR3 coding DNA: TGTGCCAGTAGTATATCAGGGGCTTATGGCTACACCTTC. Translation: CASSISGAYGYTF.

The chain recombines TRBV15 with TRBJ2-5; D might be TRBD2 (7 bases). The V end lost 4 bases, the J end lost 1 base, and 13 bases lay between the germline ends. Looked up from germline, CDR1 is LNHNV and CDR2 is YYDKDF (reference sequence). The CDR3 is 15 residues long. As DNA, the CDR3 is TGTGCCACCAGCATAGGGGGGGCGGGCCAAGAGACCCAGTACTTC. Translation: CATSIGGAGQETQYF. The whole variable domain, remainder taken from reference TRBV15 and TRBJ2-5, is DAMVIQNPRYQVTQFGKPVTLSCSQTLNHNVMYWYQQKSSQAPKLLFHYYDKDFNNEADTPDNFQSRRPNTSFCFLDIRSPGLGDTAMYLCATSIGGAGQETQYFGPGTRLLVL.

J is TRBJ1-1 and V is TRBV5-1, with D uncertain. The CDR3 has 15 residues. V was trimmed by 0 bases and J by 4 bases, leaving 13 bases between them. Germline V gene lookup returns CDR1 SGHRS and CDR2 YFSETQ. CDR3 sequence (DNA): TGCGCCAGCAGCTTGGAGGGAGGCGGCGTCACTGAAGCTTTCTTT. This sequence encodes CASSLEGGGVTEAFF.

V usage is TRBV6-2 or TRBV6-3 and J usage is TRBJ1-4; 8 nucleotides line up with TRBD1. Trimming removed 6 bases from V and 0 bases from J; junction bases left unmatched: 6. Looked up from germline, CDR1 is MNHEY and CDR2 is SVGEGT. The CDR3 extends over 16 amino acids. The CDR3 reads CASSSDRVATNEKLFF. CDR3 DNA sequence: TGTGCCAGCAGCTCGGACAGGGTGGCAACTAATGAAAAACTGTTTTTT.

This sequence joins TRBV10-2 and TRBJ1-1, with a weak D call TRBD1 (5 bases). CDR1 and CDR2 from the germline V gene are WSHSY and SAAADI. Trimming stripped 7 bases from V and 1 base from J, with 16 bases between. The CDR3 is 15 residues long. The CDR3, as DNA: TGCGCCAGCAACCTCAATTGGGGGGAGAACACTGAAGCTTTCTTT. Amino acid sequence: CASNLNWGENTEAFF.

The gene calls are TRBV29-1 and TRBJ2-1; 9 bases match TRBD2. Germline CDR1 SQVTM, CDR2 ANQGSEA. The CDR3 covers 19 residues. The J segment lost 1 base and the V segment lost 4 bases, leaving 17 bases of the junction unmatched. The CDR3 region has the DNA TGCAGCGTTGTATTTTGGAGACTAGCGGATACGAGATCCTACAATGAGCAGTTCTTC. It specifies CSVVFWRLADTRSYNEQFF.

This chain joins TRBV12-3 or TRBV12-4 and TRBJ2-7; D perhaps matches TRBD1 (5 bases). V dropped 3 bases and J dropped 4 bases, with 10 bases sitting between them. The CDR3 contains 13 residues. CDR3 DNA sequence: TGTGCCAGCAGTTTCGTCGACAGTTACGAGCAGTACTTC. The encoded protein is CASSFVDSYEQYF.

V and J are TRBV7-2 and TRBJ2-3; weak D call: TRBD2 (7 bases). The CDR3 length is 15 residues. V lost 5 bases and J lost 3, with 15 bases in between. Germline lookup yields CDR1 SGHTA and CDR2 FQGNSA. The DNA of the CDR3 is TGTGCCAGCAGCAGGGGGGGGGCCATGACAGATACGCAGTATTTT. Protein: CASSRGGAMTDTQYF.

This clone has more than one count but fewer than ten. The chain recombines TRBV28 with TRBJ1-3, with 9 bases fitting TRBD1. Germline V gives CDR1 MDHEN, CDR2 SYDVKM. The CDR3 runs 12 residues. V gave up 5 bases and J gave up 16 bases; unmatched junction bases: 9. CDR3 DNA sequence: TGTGCCAGCAGTGGTTGGAAAGGGACAGGGTATTTT. Amino acid sequence: CASSGWKGTGYF.

This chain joins TRBV4-3 and TRBJ1-5; 8 bases line up with TRBD1. This CDR3 has 13 amino acids. With V trimmed by 0 bases and J by 12 bases, 4 bases remained unmatched. Germline CDR1 is LGHNA and CDR2 is YSLEER. CDR3 nucleotides: TGCGCCAGCAGCCAAGAGGCAGGGGGCCTCCAGCATTTT. Translation gives CASSQEAGGLQHF.

This chain uses TRBV27 with TRBJ2-7, with 10 bases lining up with TRBD1. The CDR3 covers 15 residues. V was pared by 4 bases and J by 4 bases, with 7 bases of the junction left unmatched. Looked up from germline, CDR1 is MNHEY and CDR2 is SMNVEV (reference sequence). In nucleotides, the CDR3 is TGTGCCAGCAGTTCCCGGGACAGGGGTCAATACGAGCAGTACTTC. Translation gives CASSSRDRGQYEQYF.

The chain employs TRBV7-9 and TRBJ1-1; 10 bases match TRBD1. J gave up 2 bases and V 1 base, and 10 bases lay outside the gene matches. Per germline, CDR1 SEHNR and CDR2 FQNEAQ (reference sequence). This CDR3 contains 18 residues. The CDR3 here is CASSLGGYRDRGNTEAFF. The CDR3 DNA sequence: TGTGCCAGCAGCTTAGGGGGGTACCGGGACAGGGGAAACACTGAAGCTTTCTTT.

The chain has TRBV18 and TRBJ1-6; TRBD1 might be the D (6 bases). Germline V gene data show CDR1 as KGHSH and CDR2 as LQKENI. Trimming pared 3 bases from V and 8 bases from J, leaving 11 bases between. This CDR3 is built from 14 residues. The CDR3 loop is CASSPRDTYSPLHF. The CDR3 DNA follows: TGTGCCAGCTCACCCAGGGACACCTATTCACCCCTCCACTTT.

The chain joins TRBV12-5 to TRBJ1-1; no firm D call. CDR3 size: 13 residues. V lost 7 bases and J lost 1, with 10 bases in between. Germline-derived CDR1 and CDR2 are LGHNT and FRNRAP. CDR3 nucleotide sequence: TGTGCTAGTGCCTGGGAGGCGAACACTGAAGCTTTCTTT. Translation: CASAWEANTEAFF. The full variable domain, rest sourced from reference TRBV12-5 and TRBJ1-1, is DARVTQTPRHKVTEMGQEVTMRCQPILGHNTVFWYRQTMMQGLELLAYFRNRAPLDDSGMPKDRFSAEMPDATLATLKIQPSEPRDSAVYFCASAWEANTEAFFGQGTRLTVV.

This chain connects TRBV28 to TRBJ2-7; 8 bases map to TRBD2. Germline CDR1 MDHEN, CDR2 SYDVKM. V lost 6 bases, J lost 3 bases, and 7 bases stayed unmatched. The CDR3 is made up of 14 amino acids. The CDR3 loop reads CASSSRLAGYEQYF. CDR3 nucleotide sequence: TGTGCCAGCAGCTCCCGGCTAGCGGGCTACGAGCAGTACTTC.